These 20 T cell receptor beta chains share one sample of origin, sequenced in a study of blood T cell repertoires in COVID-19 (dated by TCRdb to between 2020 and 2021). The receptor library was made with the immunoSEQ multiplex PCR assay. Held by TCRdb, this immuneACCESS table contains in-frame sequences only and omits some clones. Under half of the omission traces to an unresolved V gene where checked; the cause of the rest is unknown. In all, the sample holds more than 65,000 clones, and roughly 80% of those were seen once. The leading ten clones occupy around 9.6% of the sample. Material: peripheral blood. The receptors here all came from a woman older than 75 with acute or convalescent COVID-19.

The chain has TRBV6-6 and TRBJ1-5; tentatively, D is TRBD1 (6 bases). The CDR3 runs to 13 residues. V lost 4 bases and J 7 bases, leaving 11 bases between the germline ends. Looked up from germline, CDR1 is MNHNY and CDR2 is SVGAGI (reference sequence). The CDR3 DNA is TGTGCCAGCAGTTCGGGACAAGTACAGCCCCAGCATTTT. Protein product: CASSSGQVQPQHF.

This clone was picked up a small number of times. The CDR3 loop is CASGRGQGDWGSYNEQFF. For the CDR3, the DNA is TGTGCCAGCGGACGGGGACAGGGCGACTGGGGTTCCTACAATGAGCAGTTCTTC. The V call is TRBV7-2, the J call TRBJ2-1; TRBD1 matches 9 bases. Unmatched junction bases numbered 15, after V lost 8 bases and J lost 1 base. CDR1 is SGHTA and CDR2 is FQGNSA in the germline V gene. This CDR3 region has 18 residues.

The rearrangement joins TRBV5-1 to TRBJ2-7; D is unclear. Germline CDR1 SGHRS, CDR2 YFSETQ. There are 14 residues in the CDR3. V was cut by 4 bases and J by 0 bases, with 11 bases left in between. CDR3 residues: CASSLISSSYEQYF. CDR3 DNA: TGCGCCAGCAGCCTTATATCGAGCTCCTACGAGCAGTACTTC.

This sequence joins TRBV6-4 and TRBJ2-3; 13 nucleotides align to TRBD2. The CDR3 runs 16 residues. The germline V gene has CDR1 MRHNA and CDR2 SNTAGT. V was pared by 5 bases and J by 2 bases, with 4 bases of the junction left unmatched. The CDR3 spells CASSPGTSGTTDTQYF. CDR3 bases: TGTGCCAGCAGTCCCGGGACTAGCGGGACCACAGATACGCAGTATTTT.

The chain uses TRBV5-4 and TRBJ2-3; D ambiguous. The V end lost 2 bases, the J end lost 5 bases, and 9 bases lay between the germline ends. Germline lookup yields CDR1 SGHNT and CDR2 YYREEE (reference sequence). The CDR3 is made up of 13 amino acids. The CDR3 loop reads CASSLVVGDTQYF. In nucleotides, the CDR3 is TGTGCCAGCAGCTTAGTGGTCGGAGATACGCAGTATTTT.

The V and J genes are TRBV7-8 and TRBJ2-7, with 10 bases matching TRBD2. The V and J ends lost 7 bases and 6 bases, in that order; junction bases with no gene match: 12. The CDR3 totals 15 residues. In germline, CDR1 is SGHVS, CDR2 FQNEAQ. The CDR3 loop reads CASTSGLAGALEQYF. The DNA of the CDR3 is TGTGCCAGCACCTCAGGGCTAGCGGGGGCCCTCGAGCAGTACTTC.

The CDR3 loop is CASSESGSYEQYF. CDR3 bases: TGTGCCAGCAGTGAGTCGGGAAGCTACGAGCAGTACTTC. The chain uses TRBV6-1 and TRBJ2-7, with a possible D match to TRBD2 (5 bases). V lost 3 bases and J 3 bases, leaving 9 bases between the germline ends. Per the germline V gene, CDR1 is MNHNS and CDR2 is SASEGT. This CDR3 contains 13 residues.

Here the CDR3 reads CASSPGQHNYGYTF. The CDR3 DNA reads as TGCGCCAGCAGCCCGGGACAGCATAACTATGGCTACACCTTC. The chain has TRBV5-1 and TRBJ1-2; 7 bases agree with TRBD1. Germline assignment: CDR1 SGHRS and CDR2 YFSETQ. V dropped 4 bases and J dropped 1; count of bases not matched to a gene: 4. The CDR3 extends over 14 amino acids.

The rearrangement links TRBV5-1 to TRBJ1-3; D call uncertain. V dropped 0 bases and J dropped 0 bases, with 7 bases sitting between them. CDR1 is SGHRS and CDR2 is YFSETQ in the germline V gene. The CDR3 length is 15 residues. Here the CDR3 DNA reads TGCGCCAGCAGCTTGGATGAGATCTCTGGAAACACCATATATTTT. Its translation is CASSLDEISGNTIYF.

The V call is TRBV9, the J call TRBJ2-5; TRBD2 agrees at 8 bases. The CDR3 is made up of 16 amino acids. J gave up 5 bases and V 0 bases, and 9 bases lay outside the gene matches. The germline V gene encodes CDR1 SGDLS and CDR2 YYNGEE. Written as DNA, the CDR3 is TGTGCCAGCAGCGTAGGTGATAGCGGGGTTAGGGAGACCCAGTACTTC. This translates into CASSVGDSGVRETQYF.

The rearrangement links TRBV5-6 to TRBJ2-5; D perhaps matches TRBD2 (7 bases). The CDR3 totals 14 residues. The germline gives CDR1 SGHDT, CDR2 YYEEEE. Deletions cut 0 bases from V and 6 bases from J, with 12 bases between. CDR3 sequence: CASSLGGGGKTQYF. The CDR3, as DNA: TGTGCCAGCAGCTTGGGGGGGGGCGGCAAGACCCAGTACTTC.

The genes are TRBV5-4 and TRBJ1-6; 8 bases fit TRBD1. V lost 5 bases to trimming and J lost 10 bases; unmatched junction nucleotides: 11. Per the germline V gene, CDR1 is SGHNT and CDR2 is YYREEE (reference sequence). CDR3 length: 15 residues. The CDR3 reads CASRGQGAVNSPLHF. CDR3 sequence (DNA): TGTGCCAGCAGGGGGCAGGGGGCCGTTAACTCACCCCTCCACTTT.

J is TRBJ2-2 and V is TRBV9; 7 bases align to TRBD1. Germline CDR1 and CDR2: SGDLS and YYNGEE. V was pared by 6 bases and J by 5 bases, with 10 bases of the junction left unmatched. This CDR3 region has 15 residues. DNA of the CDR3: TGTGCCAGCACTAACTCGAGGGGGCGGACCGGGGAGCTGTTTTTT. Translating it yields CASTNSRGRTGELFF.

This chain links TRBV19 with TRBJ2-2; 9 nucleotides match TRBD1. The ends lost 2 bases at V and 7 bases at J; junction bases unmatched: 5. There are 15 residues in the CDR3. Per germline, CDR1 LNHDA and CDR2 SQIVND (reference sequence). The CDR3 loop is CASSITGTGNGELFF. CDR3 DNA sequence: TGTGCCAGTAGTATAACCGGGACAGGGAACGGGGAGCTGTTTTTT.

Points on this clone: An end of the junction differs from the germline gene, which may be a read error. The rearrangement links TRBV18 to TRBJ2-7; D unclear. The CDR3 loop spans 13 amino acids. CDR1 KGHSH and CDR2 LQKENI come from the germline V gene. The CDR3, as DNA: TGTGCCAGCCCACCATCAGAAAACTACGAGCAGTACTTC. It translates to CASPPSENYEQYF.

The gene calls are TRBV19 and TRBJ1-5, with 7 bases lining up with TRBD1. V shed 5 bases, J shed 2 bases, and the junction held 6 bases outside the gene matches. Germline assignment: CDR1 LNHDA and CDR2 SQIVND (reference sequence). CDR3 size: 15 residues. Here the CDR3 DNA reads TGTGCCAGTAGTCACCCTGGGACAGGCAATCAGCCCCAGCATTTT. Protein sequence: CASSHPGTGNQPQHF. Supplemented by reference TRBV19 and TRBJ1-5, the full variable domain reads DGGITQSPKYLFRKEGQNVTLSCEQNLNHDAMYWYRQDPGQGLRLIYYSQIVNDFQKGDIAEGYSVSREKKESFPLTVTSAQKNPTAFYLCASSHPGTGNQPQHFGDGTRLSIL.

This rearrangement joins TRBV27 to TRBJ2-3; 14 positions agree with TRBD2. Germline V gives CDR1 MNHEY, CDR2 SMNVEV (reference sequence). The CDR3 is made up of 17 amino acids. V shed 9 bases, J shed 2 bases, and the junction held 10 bases outside the gene matches. Written as DNA, the CDR3 is TGTGCCAGTAAACCCCGGACTAGCGGGGGGACCACAGATACGCAGTATTTT. Protein: CASKPRTSGGTTDTQYF.

This clone was seen just once. The J gene is TRBJ1-1, the V gene TRBV7-9, with 8 bases fitting TRBD1. CDR1 is SEHNR and CDR2 is FQNEAQ in the germline V gene (reference sequence). CDR3 length: 14 amino acids. The V gene end was trimmed by 3 bases and the J gene end by 4 bases; junction bases not matched to a gene: 4. CDR3: CASSFTGGTTEAFF. In DNA, the CDR3 is TGTGCCAGCAGCTTTACAGGGGGAACCACTGAAGCTTTCTTT.

The chain has TRBV30 and TRBJ1-2, with D uncertain. Trimming took 1 base from V and 6 from J, leaving 6 bases between them. Germline lookup yields CDR1 GTSNPN and CDR2 SVGIG (reference sequence). There are 11 residues in the CDR3. CDR3 bases: TGTGCCTGGAGTGCCGGGGATGGCTACACCTTC. This translates into CAWSAGDGYTF. Full variable domain (missing parts from reference TRBV30 and TRBJ1-2): SQTIHQWPATLVQPVGSPLSLECTVEGTSNPNLYWYRQAAGRGLQLLFYSVGIGQISSEVPQNLSASRPQDRQFILSSKKLLLSDSGFYLCAWSAGDGYTFGSGTRLTVV.

This clone was seen only once. The rearrangement links TRBV5-6 to TRBJ1-4; 7 bases are a match to TRBD1. The CDR3 consists of 14 residues. CDR1 is SGHDT, CDR2 YYEEEE, per germline. Trimming took 4 bases from V and 4 from J; bases not matched to a gene: 4. This CDR3 is CASSHRGGNEKLFF. The DNA for the CDR3 is TGTGCCAGCAGCCACAGGGGTGGTAATGAAAAACTGTTTTTT.